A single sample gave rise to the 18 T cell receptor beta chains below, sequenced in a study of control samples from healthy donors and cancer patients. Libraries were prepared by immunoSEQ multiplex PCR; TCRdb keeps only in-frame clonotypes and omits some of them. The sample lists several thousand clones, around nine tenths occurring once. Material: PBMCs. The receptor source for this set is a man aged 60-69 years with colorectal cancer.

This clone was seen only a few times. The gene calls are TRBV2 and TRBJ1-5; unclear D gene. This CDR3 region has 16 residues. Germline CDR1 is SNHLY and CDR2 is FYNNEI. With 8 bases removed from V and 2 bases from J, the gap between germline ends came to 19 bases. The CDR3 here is CASRLRDGEGNQPQHF. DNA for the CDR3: TGTGCCAGCCGGCTCCGGGATGGGGAAGGCAATCAGCCCCAGCATTTT.

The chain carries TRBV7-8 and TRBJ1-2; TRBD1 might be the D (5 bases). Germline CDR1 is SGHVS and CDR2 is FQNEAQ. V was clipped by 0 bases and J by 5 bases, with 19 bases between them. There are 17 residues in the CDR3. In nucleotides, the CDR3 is TGTGCCAGCAGCTTAGCGCTTCGGGGCAGGGTGGGGTATGGCTACACCTTC. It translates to CASSLALRGRVGYGYTF.

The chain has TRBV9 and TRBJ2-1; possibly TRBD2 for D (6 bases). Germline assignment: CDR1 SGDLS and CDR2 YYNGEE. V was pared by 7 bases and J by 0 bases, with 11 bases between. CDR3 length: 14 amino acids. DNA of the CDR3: TGTGCCAGCGCCGGGAGTAGCTCCTACAATGAGCAGTTCTTC. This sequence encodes CASAGSSSYNEQFF.

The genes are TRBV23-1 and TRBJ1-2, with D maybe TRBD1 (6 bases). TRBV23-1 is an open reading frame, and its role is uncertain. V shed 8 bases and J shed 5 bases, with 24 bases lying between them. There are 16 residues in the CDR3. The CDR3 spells CASYLPRDTPGYGYTF. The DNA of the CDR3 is TGCGCCAGCTACCTTCCTAGGGACACCCCTGGGTATGGCTACACCTTC.

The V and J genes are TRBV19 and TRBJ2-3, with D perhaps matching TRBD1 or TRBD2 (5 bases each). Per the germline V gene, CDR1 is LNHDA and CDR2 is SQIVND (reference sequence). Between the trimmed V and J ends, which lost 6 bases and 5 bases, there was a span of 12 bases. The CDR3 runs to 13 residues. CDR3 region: CASSWGGGDTQYF. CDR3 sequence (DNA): TGTGCCAGTAGCTGGGGCGGAGGAGATACGCAGTATTTT.

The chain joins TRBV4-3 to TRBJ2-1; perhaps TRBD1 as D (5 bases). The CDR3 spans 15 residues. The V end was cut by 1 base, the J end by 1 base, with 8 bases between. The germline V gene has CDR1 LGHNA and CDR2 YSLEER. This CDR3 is CASSQVDRSYNEQFF. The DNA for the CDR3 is TGCGCCAGCAGCCAAGTAGACAGATCCTACAATGAGCAGTTCTTC.

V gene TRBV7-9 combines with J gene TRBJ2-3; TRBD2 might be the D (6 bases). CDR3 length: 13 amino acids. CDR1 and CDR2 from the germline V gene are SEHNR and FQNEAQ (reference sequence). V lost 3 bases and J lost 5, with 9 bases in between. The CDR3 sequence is CASSLLAIDTQYF. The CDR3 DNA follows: TGTGCCAGCAGCTTGCTAGCGATAGATACGCAGTATTTT.

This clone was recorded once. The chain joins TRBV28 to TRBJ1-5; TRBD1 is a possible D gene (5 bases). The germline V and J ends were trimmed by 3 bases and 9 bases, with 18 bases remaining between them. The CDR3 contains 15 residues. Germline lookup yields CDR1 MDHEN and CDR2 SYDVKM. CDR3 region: CASSFISRRQTPQHF. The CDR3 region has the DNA TGTGCCAGCAGTTTCATCTCTAGGCGACAGACGCCCCAGCATTTT.

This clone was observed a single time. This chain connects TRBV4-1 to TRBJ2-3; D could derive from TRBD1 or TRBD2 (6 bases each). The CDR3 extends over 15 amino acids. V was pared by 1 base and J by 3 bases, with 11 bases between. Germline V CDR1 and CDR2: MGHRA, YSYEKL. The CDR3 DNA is TGCGCCAGCAGCCAAGCGGGGGCGGGGACAGATACGCAGTATTTT. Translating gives CASSQAGAGTDTQYF.

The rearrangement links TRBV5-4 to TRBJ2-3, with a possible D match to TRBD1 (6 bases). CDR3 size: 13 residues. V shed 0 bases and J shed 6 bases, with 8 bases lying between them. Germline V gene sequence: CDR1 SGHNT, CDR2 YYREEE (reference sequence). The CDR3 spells CASSLGGQDTQYF. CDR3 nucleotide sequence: TGTGCCAGCAGCTTGGGAGGACAGGATACGCAGTATTTT.

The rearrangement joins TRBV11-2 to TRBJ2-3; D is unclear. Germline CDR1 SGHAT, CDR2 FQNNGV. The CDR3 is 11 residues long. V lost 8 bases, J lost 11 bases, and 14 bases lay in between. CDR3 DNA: TGTGCCAGCTCCGTCGGGTGGGAGCAGTATTTT. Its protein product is CASSVGWEQYF.

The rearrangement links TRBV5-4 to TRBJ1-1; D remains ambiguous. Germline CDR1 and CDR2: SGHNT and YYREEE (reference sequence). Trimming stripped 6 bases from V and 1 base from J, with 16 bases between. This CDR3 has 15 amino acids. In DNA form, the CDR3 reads TGTGCCAGCAACCTCCTTGGAGAGGGGAACACTGAAGCTTTCTTT. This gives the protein CASNLLGEGNTEAFF.

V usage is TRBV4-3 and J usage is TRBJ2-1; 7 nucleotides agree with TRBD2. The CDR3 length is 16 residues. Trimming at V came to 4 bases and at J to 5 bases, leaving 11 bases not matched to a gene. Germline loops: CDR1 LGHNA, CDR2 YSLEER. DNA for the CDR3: TGCGCCAGCAGCCGTATAGGAGCGGGGATACACAATGAGCAGTTCTTC. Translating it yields CASSRIGAGIHNEQFF.

This CDR3 reads CASSLGTGFAEAFF. CDR3 DNA sequence: TGTGCCAGCAGCTTGGGGACAGGGTTCGCTGAAGCTTTCTTT. The chain links TRBV5-6 to TRBJ1-1, with 8 positions matching TRBD1. The CDR3 length is 14 residues. CDR1 and CDR2 from the germline V gene are SGHDT and YYEEEE. V shed 0 bases and J 6 bases; nucleotides not matched to a gene: 4.

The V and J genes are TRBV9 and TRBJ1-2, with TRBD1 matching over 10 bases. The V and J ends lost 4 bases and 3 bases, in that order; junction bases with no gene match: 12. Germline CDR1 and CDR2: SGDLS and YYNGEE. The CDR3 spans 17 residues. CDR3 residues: CASSPGTGDEVYYGYTF. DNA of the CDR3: TGTGCCAGCAGCCCAGGGACAGGGGACGAAGTTTACTATGGCTACACCTTC.

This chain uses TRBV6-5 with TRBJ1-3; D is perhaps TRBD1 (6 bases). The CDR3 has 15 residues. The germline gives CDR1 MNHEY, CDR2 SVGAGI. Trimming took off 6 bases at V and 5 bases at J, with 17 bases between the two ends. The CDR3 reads CASRVLGAIRNTIYF. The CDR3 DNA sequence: TGTGCCAGCAGAGTTTTGGGGGCGATTAGAAACACCATATATTTT.

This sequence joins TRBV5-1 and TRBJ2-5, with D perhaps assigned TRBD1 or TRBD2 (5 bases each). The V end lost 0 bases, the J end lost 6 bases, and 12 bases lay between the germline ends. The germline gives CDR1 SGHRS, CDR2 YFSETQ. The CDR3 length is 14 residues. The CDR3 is CASSLDVGVKTQYF. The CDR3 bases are TGCGCCAGCAGCTTGGACGTGGGGGTAAAGACCCAGTACTTC. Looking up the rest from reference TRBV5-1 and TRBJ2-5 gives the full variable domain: KAGVTQTPRYLIKTRGQQVTLSCSPISGHRSVSWYQQTPGQGLQFLFEYFSETQRNKGNFPGRFSGRQFSNSRSEMNVSTLELGDSALYLCASSLDVGVKTQYFGPGTRLLVL.

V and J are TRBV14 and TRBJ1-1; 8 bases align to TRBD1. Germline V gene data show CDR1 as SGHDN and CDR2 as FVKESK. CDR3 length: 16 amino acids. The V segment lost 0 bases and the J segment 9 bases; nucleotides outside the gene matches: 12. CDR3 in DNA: TGTGCCAGCAGCCAAGATTGGAACCAGGGGGCATGGAAAGCTTTCTTT. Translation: CASSQDWNQGAWKAFF.